The T cell receptor (beta chain) under discussion was sequenced for a study of blood T cell repertoires in COVID-19. Across the study: The origin of the acute and convalescent COVID-19 samples was the United States, Italy and Spain. Nucleic acid was either cDNA or gDNA, and it came from T cells, B-cell-depleted T cells, or PBMCs.

Original processing methods: The authors estimated nucleated cell counts from reference gene primer amplification. The method was immunoSEQ multiplex PCR; TCRdb's version includes in-frame clones alone and lacks a portion of them. V and J calls plus clone size are reproduced from that table; the DNA served to infer D and trimming. The sample includes about 98,000 clones, 80% to 90% of them seen just once. With 6 bases removed from V and 0 bases from J, the gap between germline ends came to 11 bases. The CDR3 consists of 14 residues. Germline V lookup: CDR1 SGHAT, CDR2 FQNNGV. The clonotype originates from a middle-aged man with active or convalescent COVID-19. The V call is TRBV11-2, the J call TRBJ1-1; tentative D call: TRBD1 (6 bases). The specimen sequenced was peripheral blood. The CDR3 DNA reads as TGTGCCAGCAGACAACAGGGTATGAACACTGAAGCTTTCTTT. Amino acid sequence: CASRQQGMNTEAFF.